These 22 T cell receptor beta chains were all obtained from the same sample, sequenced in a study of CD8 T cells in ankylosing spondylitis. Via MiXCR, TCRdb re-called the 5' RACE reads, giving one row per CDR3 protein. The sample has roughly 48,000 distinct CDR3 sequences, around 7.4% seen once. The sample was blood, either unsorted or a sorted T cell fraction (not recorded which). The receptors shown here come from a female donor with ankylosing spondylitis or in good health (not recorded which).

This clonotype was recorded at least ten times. The CDR3 DNA follows: TGTGCCAGCAGGGGGGACAGGGGCTACGCTTTCTTT. It codes for CASRGDRGYAFF. The chain recombines TRBV6-1 with TRBJ1-1, with 10 bases that match TRBD1. This CDR3 region has 12 residues. Germline CDR1 is MNHNS and CDR2 is SASEGT. V was pared by 6 bases and J by 11 bases, with 6 bases of the junction left unmatched.

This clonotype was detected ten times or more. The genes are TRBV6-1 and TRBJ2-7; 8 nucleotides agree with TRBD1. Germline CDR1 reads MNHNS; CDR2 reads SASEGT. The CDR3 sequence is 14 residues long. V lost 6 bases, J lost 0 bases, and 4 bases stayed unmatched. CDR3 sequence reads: CASRWTGTSYEQYF. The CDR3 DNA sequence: TGTGCCAGCAGATGGACAGGGACCTCCTACGAGCAGTACTTC.

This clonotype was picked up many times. CDR3 DNA sequence: TGTGCCAGCGACACAGGACAGCAACTCACTGAAGCTTTCTTT. Its translation is CASDTGQQLTEAFF. The V call is TRBV7-9, the J call TRBJ1-1, with a weak D call TRBD1 (6 bases). The V gene lost 8 bases and the J gene lost 4 bases, with 17 bases spanning the gap. Germline-derived CDR1 and CDR2 are SEHNR and FQNEAQ (reference sequence). This CDR3 is built from 14 residues.

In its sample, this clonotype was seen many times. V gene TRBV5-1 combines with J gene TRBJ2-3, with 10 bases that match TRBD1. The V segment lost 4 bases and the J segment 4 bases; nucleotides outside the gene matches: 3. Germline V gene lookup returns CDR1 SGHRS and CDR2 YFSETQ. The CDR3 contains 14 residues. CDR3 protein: CASSRTGGADTQYF. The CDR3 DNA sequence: TGCGCCAGCAGCCGGACAGGGGGGGCAGATACGCAGTATTTT.

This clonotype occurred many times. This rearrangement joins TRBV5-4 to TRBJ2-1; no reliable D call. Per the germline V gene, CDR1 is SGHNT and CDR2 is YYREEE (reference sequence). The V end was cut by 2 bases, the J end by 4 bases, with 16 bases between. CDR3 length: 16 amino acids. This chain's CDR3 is CASSLELGWDYNEQFF. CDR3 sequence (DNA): TGTGCCAGCAGCTTAGAGCTGGGGTGGGATTACAATGAGCAGTTCTTC. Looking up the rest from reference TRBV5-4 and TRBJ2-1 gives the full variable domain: ETGVTQSPTHLIKTRGQQVTLRCSSQSGHNTVSWYQQALGQGPQFIFQYYREEENGRGNFPPRFSGLQFPNYSSELNVNALELDDSALYLCASSLELGWDYNEQFFGPGTRLTVL.

The CDR3 coding sequence is TGTGCCAGCAGTTTACAGGTGGAGACCCAGTACTTC. Translated: CASSLQVETQYF. V usage is TRBV12-3 or TRBV12-4 and J usage is TRBJ2-5; D is ambiguous. There are 12 residues in the CDR3. V was shortened by 2 bases and J by 5 bases, with 6 bases between the two germline ends.

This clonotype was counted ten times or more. CDR3 protein: CSVEEGAPYEQYF. The CDR3 DNA reads as TGCAGCGTTGAAGAGGGGGCACCCTACGAGCAGTACTTC. The gene calls are TRBV29-1 and TRBJ2-7, with D perhaps matching TRBD1 (6 bases). Per the germline V gene, CDR1 is SQVTM and CDR2 is ANQGSEA. Trimming left V 0 bases short and J 2 bases short, with 8 bases between. This CDR3 has 13 amino acids.

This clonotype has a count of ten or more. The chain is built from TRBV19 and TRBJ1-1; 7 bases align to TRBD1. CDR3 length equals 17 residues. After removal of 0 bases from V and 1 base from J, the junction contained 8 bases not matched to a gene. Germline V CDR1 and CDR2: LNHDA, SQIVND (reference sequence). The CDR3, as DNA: TGTGCCAGTAGTATAGATTCTGTCCGGGACAGGAACACTGAAGCTTTCTTT. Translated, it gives CASSIDSVRDRNTEAFF. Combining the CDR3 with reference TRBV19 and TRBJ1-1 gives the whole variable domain DGGITQSPKYLFRKEGQNVTLSCEQNLNHDAMYWYRQDPGQGLRLIYYSQIVNDFQKGDIAEGYSVSREKKESFPLTVTSAQKNPTAFYLCASSIDSVRDRNTEAFFGQGTRLTVV.

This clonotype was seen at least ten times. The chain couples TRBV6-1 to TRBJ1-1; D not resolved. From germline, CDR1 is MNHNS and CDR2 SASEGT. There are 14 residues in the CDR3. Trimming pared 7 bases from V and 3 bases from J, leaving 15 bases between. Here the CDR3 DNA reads TGTGCCAGCACCAGTGGGAGGCTCTACACTGAAGCTTTCTTT. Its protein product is CASTSGRLYTEAFF.

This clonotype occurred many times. This CDR3 is CSAPSGTNYGYTF. CDR3 nucleotides: TGCAGTGCTCCCTCAGGAACCAACTATGGCTACACCTTC. This chain joins TRBV20-1 and TRBJ1-2; D is unclear. The CDR3 loop spans 13 amino acids. The germline V and J ends were trimmed by 5 bases and 2 bases, with 12 bases remaining between them. Looked up from germline, CDR1 is DFQATT and CDR2 is SNEGSKA (reference sequence).

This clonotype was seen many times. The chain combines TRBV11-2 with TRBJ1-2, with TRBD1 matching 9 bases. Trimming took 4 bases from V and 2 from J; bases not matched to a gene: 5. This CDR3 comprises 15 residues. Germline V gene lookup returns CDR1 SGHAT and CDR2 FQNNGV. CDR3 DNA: TGTGCCAGCAGCTGGGCCGGGACAGGGAACTATGGCTACACCTTC. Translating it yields CASSWAGTGNYGYTF.

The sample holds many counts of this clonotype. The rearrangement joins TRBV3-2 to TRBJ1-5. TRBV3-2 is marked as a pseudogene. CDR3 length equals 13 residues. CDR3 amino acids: CASSQDGRQPQHF. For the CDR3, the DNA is TGTGCCAGCAGCCAAGATGGAAGACAGCCCCAGCATTTT.

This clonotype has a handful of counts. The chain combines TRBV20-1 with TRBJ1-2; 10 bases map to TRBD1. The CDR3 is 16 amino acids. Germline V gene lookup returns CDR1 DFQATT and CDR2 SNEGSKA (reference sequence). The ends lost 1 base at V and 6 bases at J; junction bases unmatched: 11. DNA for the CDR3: TGCAGTGCTAGAGGCGCTAGGCAGGACAGGGGGGATGGCTACACCTTC. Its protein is CSARGARQDRGDGYTF.

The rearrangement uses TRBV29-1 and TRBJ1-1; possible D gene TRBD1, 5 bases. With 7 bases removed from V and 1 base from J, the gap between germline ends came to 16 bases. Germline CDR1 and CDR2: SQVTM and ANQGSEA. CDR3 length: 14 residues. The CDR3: CSATPRERNTEAFF. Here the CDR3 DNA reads TGCAGCGCGACACCCAGGGAGCGGAACACTGAAGCTTTCTTT.

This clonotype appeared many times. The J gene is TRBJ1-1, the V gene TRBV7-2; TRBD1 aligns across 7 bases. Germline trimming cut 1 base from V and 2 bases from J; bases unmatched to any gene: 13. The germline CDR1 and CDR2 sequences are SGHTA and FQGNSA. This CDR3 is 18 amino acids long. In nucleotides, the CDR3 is TGTGCCAGCAGCTTAGTCGCCGGGACAGCAGTCCTTAACACTGAAGCTTTCTTT. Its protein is CASSLVAGTAVLNTEAFF.

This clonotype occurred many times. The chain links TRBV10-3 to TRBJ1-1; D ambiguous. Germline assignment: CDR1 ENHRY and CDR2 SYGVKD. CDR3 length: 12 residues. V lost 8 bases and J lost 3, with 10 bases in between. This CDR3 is CAIGGVDTEAFF. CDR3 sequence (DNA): TGTGCCATCGGCGGGGTGGACACTGAAGCTTTCTTT.

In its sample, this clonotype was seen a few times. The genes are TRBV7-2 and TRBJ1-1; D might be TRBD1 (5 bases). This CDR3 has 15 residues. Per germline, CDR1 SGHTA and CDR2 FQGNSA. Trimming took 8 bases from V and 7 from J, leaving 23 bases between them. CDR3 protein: CASGLVGRPDIEAFF. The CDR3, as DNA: TGTGCCAGCGGTCTGGTGGGGCGGCCCGATATTGAAGCTTTCTTT.

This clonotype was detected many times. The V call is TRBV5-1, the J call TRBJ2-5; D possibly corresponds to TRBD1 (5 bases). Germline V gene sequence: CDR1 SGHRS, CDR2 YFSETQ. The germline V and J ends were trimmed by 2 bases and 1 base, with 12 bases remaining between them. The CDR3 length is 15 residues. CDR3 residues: CASSFTGELQETQYF. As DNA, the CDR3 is TGCGCCAGCAGCTTTACAGGAGAACTCCAAGAGACCCAGTACTTC.

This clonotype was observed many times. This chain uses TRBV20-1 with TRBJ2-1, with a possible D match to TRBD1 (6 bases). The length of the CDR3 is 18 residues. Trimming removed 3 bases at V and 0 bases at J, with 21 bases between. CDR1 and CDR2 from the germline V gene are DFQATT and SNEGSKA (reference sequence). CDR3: CSARGTLSTKSSYNEQFF. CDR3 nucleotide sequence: TGCAGTGCTAGGGGGACACTTAGTACTAAGAGCTCCTACAATGAGCAGTTCTTC.

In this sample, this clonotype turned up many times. The CDR3 spells CASSQVQGAHQPQHF. As DNA, the CDR3 is TGCGCCAGCAGCCAAGTGCAGGGGGCTCATCAGCCCCAGCATTTT. The chain has TRBV4-1 and TRBJ1-5; TRBD1 matches 8 bases. After removal of 1 base from V and 5 bases from J, the junction contained 4 bases not matched to a gene. The germline CDR1 and CDR2 sequences are MGHRA and YSYEKL. This CDR3 is 15 amino acids long.

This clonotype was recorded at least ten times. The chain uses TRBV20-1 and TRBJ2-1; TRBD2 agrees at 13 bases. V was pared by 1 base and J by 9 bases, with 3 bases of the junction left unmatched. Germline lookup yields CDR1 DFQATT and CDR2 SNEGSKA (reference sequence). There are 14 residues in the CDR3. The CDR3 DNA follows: TGCAGTGCTAGAGGACTAGCGGGGGGTGGTGAGCAGTTCTTC. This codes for CSARGLAGGGEQFF.

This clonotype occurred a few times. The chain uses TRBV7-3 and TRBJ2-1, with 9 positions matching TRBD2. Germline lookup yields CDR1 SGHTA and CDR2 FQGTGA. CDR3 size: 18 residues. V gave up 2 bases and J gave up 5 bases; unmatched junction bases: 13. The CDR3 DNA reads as TGTGCCAGCAGCTTATATTCCGCGGCTAGCGGGGTGAACAATGAGCAGTTCTTC. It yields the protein CASSLYSAASGVNNEQFF.